A single T cell receptor (beta chain) is shown here with its context. The data belong to a study of identical twins. TCRdb reanalysed the 5' RACE reads using MiXCR and keeps one entry per CDR3 protein. This table holds hundreds of thousands of distinct CDR3 sequences, about 20% found once. Trimming shortened V by 2 bases and J by 2 bases, and 14 bases separated the two germline ends. The CDR3 spans 16 residues. Germline V gene lookup returns CDR1 KGHSH and CDR2 LQKENI. These data also featured in a second study, about T cells expressing NK-cell markers. From that paper: The study sequenced eight donors, seven HCMV-seropositive and one seronegative. In several donors, dominant clonotypes made up roughly 28.3-65% of CD3+CD56-NKG2C+ cells.

The sequenced material came from PBMCs. V gene TRBV18 combines with J gene TRBJ2-3; D possibly matches TRBD1 or TRBD2 (5 bases each). The source is a woman aged 18-29 years in good health. CDR3 region: CASSPRGAGDTDTQYF. CDR3 DNA: TGTGCCAGCTCACCAAGAGGGGCCGGGGACACAGATACGCAGTATTTT.